This T cell receptor (beta chain) appears in the sequencing data of a study of T cell repertoires in cytomegalovirus infection. At the level of the study: Researchers turned to recently identified HLA-C-restricted CMV epitopes as well as well-studied HLA-B-restricted ones. Study results and limitations: CMV-specific HLA-C-restricted TCR beta clonotypes dominated the ex vivo response.

This CDR3 contains 14 residues. Germline-derived CDR1 and CDR2 are MNHNS and SASEGT. V lost 6 bases and J 5 bases, leaving 14 bases between the germline ends. With regard to this clonotype: Antigen unknown.

TCRdb reanalysed the reads using MiXCR and keeps one entry per CDR3 protein. The sample consists of approximately 600,000 distinct CDR3 sequences, 40% of them appearing once. The chain uses TRBV6-1 and TRBJ1-5; no firm D call. This clonotype was obtained from a human donor in good health (CMV status not recorded). Some clones in this sample may be carry-over from other donors' samples. The starting material was cultured PBMCs, obtained from culture after CMV antigen stimulation. The CDR3 DNA reads TGTGCCAGCAGCCCGGCGGTTGGGCATCAGCCCCAGCATTTT. This translates into CASSPAVGHQPQHF.